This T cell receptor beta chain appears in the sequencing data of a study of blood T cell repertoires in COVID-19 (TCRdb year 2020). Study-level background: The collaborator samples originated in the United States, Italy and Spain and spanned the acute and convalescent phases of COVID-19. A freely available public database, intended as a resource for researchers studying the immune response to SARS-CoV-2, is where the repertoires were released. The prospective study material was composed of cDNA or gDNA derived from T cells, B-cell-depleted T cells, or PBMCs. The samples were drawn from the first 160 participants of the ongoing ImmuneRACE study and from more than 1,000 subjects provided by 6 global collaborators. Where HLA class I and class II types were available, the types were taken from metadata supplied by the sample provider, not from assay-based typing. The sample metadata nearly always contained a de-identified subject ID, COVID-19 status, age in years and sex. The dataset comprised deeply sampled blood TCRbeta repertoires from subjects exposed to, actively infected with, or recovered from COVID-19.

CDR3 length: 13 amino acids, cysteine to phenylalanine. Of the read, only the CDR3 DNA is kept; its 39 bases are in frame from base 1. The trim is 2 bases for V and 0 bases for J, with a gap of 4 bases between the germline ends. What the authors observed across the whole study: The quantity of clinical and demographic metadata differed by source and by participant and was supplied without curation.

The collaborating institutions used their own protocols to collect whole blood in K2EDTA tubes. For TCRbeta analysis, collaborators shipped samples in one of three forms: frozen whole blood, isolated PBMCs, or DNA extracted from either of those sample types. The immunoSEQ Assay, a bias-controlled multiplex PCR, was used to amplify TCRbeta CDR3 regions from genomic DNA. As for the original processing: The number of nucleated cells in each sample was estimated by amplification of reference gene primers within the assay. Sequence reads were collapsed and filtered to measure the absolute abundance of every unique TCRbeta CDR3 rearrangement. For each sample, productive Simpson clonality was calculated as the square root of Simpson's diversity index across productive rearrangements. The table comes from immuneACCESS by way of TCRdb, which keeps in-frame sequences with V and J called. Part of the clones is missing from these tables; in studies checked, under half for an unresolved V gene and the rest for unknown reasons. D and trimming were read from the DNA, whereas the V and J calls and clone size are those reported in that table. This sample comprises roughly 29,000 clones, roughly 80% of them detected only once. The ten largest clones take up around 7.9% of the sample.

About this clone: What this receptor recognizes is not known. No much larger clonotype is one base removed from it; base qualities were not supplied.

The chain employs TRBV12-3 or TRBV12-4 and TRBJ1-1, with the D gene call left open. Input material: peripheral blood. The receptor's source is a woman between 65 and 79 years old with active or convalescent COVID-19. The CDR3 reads CASSLSVNTEAFF. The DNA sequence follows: TGTGCCAGCAGTTTATCGGTGAACACTGAAGCTTTCTTT.